This entry lists 9 T cell receptor beta chains sequenced from one sample in a study of blood T cells in healthy people across ages. Alongside a J-beta primer mix, a sample-barcoded 5' primer served in a second PCR lasting roughly 6 to 12 cycles. TCRdb reprocessed the 5' RACE reads via MiXCR and lists one record per CDR3 protein. The sample yields some 790,000 distinct CDR3 sequences, more than 25% seen once. Input material: blood. The receptor source for this set is a woman of 80 years or more in good health.

The count of this clonotype is one. The V gene is TRBV23-1, the J gene TRBJ2-4, with 8 bases identical to TRBD1. The DNA end is a closer match to TRBJ2-7, so the J assignment may be wrong. TRBV23-1 is recorded as an ORF, its role being uncertain. The CDR3 spans 17 residues. CDR3 loop: CASSQLALRTGRYEQYF. DNA for the CDR3: TGCGCCAGCAGTCAACTGGCCCTCCGGACAGGGAGGTACGAGCAGTACTTC.

The chain is built from TRBV25-1 and TRBJ1-4; no firm D call. Per the germline V gene, CDR1 is MGHDK and CDR2 is SYGVNS. Trimming left V 3 bases short and J 8 bases short, with 13 bases between. The CDR3 extends over 14 amino acids. This CDR3 reads CASSEVAGFEKLFF. For the CDR3, the DNA is TGTGCCAGCAGTGAGGTGGCGGGATTCGAAAAACTGTTTTTT.

There are a few counts of this clonotype. V is TRBV5-1 and J is TRBJ1-6; 10 nucleotides agree with TRBD1. This CDR3 is 14 amino acids long. Germline values: CDR1 SGHRS, CDR2 YFSETQ. The V and J ends lost 8 bases and 5 bases, in that order; junction bases with no gene match: 4. As DNA, the CDR3 is TGCGCCAGTCGGACAGGGGGTGATAATTCACCCCTCCACTTT. This encodes CASRTGGDNSPLHF.

This clonotype was observed at least ten times. The V gene is TRBV12-3 or TRBV12-4, the J gene TRBJ1-2; tentative D call: TRBD1 (5 bases). V was cut by 3 bases and J by 2 bases, with 10 bases left in between. The CDR3 length is 14 residues. The CDR3: CASSFGTENYGYTF. For the CDR3, the DNA is TGTGCCAGCAGTTTTGGGACGGAGAACTATGGCTACACCTTC.

A few counts support this clonotype. The rearrangement joins TRBV29-1 to TRBJ1-2; a weak D match, TRBD1 (5 bases). CDR3 length equals 13 residues. Per germline, CDR1 SQVTM and CDR2 ANQGSEA. The V end lost 2 bases, the J end lost 2 bases, and 9 bases lay between the germline ends. DNA of the CDR3: TGCAGCGTTGAACGGGGGACGAACTATGGCTACACCTTC. Translating gives CSVERGTNYGYTF. Full variable domain (missing parts from reference TRBV29-1 and TRBJ1-2): SAVISQKPSRDICQRGTSLTIQCQVDSQVTMMFWYRQQPGQSLTLIATANQGSEATYESGFVIDKFPISRPNLTFSTLTVSNMSPEDSSIYLCSVERGTNYGYTFGSGTRLTVV.

This clonotype was counted many times. The J gene is TRBJ2-1, the V gene TRBV7-2; 9 bases agree with TRBD2. CDR3 size: 14 residues. Germline V gene lookup returns CDR1 SGHTA and CDR2 FQGNSA. Trimming at V came to 8 bases and at J to 6 bases, leaving 8 bases not matched to a gene. As DNA, the CDR3 is TGTGCCAGCCCCCTTAGCGGGGGTCTCAATGAGCAGTTCTTC. Translating gives CASPLSGGLNEQFF.

The CDR3 DNA follows: TGTGCCAGCAATCATGGGGGGGTAGCTGAAAAACTGTTTTTT. This encodes CASNHGGVAEKLFF. The chain has TRBV12-3 or TRBV12-4 and TRBJ1-4, with D possibly TRBD1 on 5 matching bases. The CDR3 loop spans 14 amino acids. Trimming removed 7 bases from V and 7 bases from J, with 16 bases in between.

A word on this clonotype: One junction end disagrees with the germline gene, perhaps due to a read error. The chain uses TRBV7-7 and TRBJ2-1, with D hard to call. Looked up from germline, CDR1 is SSHAT and CDR2 is FNYEAQ (reference sequence). CDR3 length: 13 residues. The CDR3 DNA sequence: TGTGCTAGCAGCCCCCACCTAGTTTTTGAGCAGTTCTTC. This translates into CASSPHLVFEQFF.

This clonotype was recorded many times. The rearrangement links TRBV29-1 to TRBJ2-5; 7 bases agree with TRBD2. The J segment lost 4 bases and the V segment lost 6 bases, leaving 11 bases of the junction unmatched. CDR1 is SQVTM and CDR2 is ANQGSEA in the germline V gene. The CDR3 extends over 14 amino acids. The CDR3 nucleotides read TGCAGCGTCTACACCCCGGGGGGTGGAGAGACCCAGTACTTC. This encodes CSVYTPGGGETQYF.